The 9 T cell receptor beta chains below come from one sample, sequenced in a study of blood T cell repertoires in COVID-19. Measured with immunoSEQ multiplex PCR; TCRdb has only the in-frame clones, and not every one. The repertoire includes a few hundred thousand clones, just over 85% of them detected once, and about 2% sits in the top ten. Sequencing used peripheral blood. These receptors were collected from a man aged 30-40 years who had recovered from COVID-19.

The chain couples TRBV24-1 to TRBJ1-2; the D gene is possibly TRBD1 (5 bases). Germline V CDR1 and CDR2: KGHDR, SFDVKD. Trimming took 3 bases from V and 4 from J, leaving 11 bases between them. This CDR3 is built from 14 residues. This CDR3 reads CATSDPSTVYGYTF. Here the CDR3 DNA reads TGTGCCACCAGTGATCCCTCGACAGTCTATGGCTACACCTTC.

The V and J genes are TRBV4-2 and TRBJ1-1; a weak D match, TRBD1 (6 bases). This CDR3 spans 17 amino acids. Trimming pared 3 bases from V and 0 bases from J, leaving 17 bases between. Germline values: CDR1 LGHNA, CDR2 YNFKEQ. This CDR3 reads CASSQLGGVPMNTEAFF. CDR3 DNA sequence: TGTGCCAGCAGCCAGTTAGGGGGAGTTCCCATGAACACTGAAGCTTTCTTT.

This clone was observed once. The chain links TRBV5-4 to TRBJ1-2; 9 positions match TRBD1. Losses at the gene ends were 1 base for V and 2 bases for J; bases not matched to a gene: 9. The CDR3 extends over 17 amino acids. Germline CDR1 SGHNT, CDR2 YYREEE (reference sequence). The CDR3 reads CASSLRVWDRVNYGYTF. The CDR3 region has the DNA TGTGCCAGCAGCTTGAGGGTATGGGACAGGGTAAACTATGGCTACACCTTC.

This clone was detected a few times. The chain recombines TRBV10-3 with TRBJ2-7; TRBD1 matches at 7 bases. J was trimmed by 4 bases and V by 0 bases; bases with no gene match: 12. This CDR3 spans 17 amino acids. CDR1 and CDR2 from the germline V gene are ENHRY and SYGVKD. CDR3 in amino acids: CAISESTGQKRTYEQYF. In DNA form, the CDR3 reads TGTGCCATCAGTGAGTCGACGGGACAGAAACGTACATACGAGCAGTACTTC.

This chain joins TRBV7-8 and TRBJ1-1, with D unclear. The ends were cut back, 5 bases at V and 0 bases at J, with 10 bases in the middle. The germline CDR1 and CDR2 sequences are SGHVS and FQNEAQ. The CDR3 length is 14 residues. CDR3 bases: TGTGCCAGCAGCCCACAGACCATGAACACTGAAGCTTTCTTT. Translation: CASSPQTMNTEAFF.

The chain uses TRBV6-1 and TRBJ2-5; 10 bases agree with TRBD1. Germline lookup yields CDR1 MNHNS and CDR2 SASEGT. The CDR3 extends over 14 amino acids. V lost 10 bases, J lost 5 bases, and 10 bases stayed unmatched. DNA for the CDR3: TGTGCCACCTCCGGGACAGGGGTTCTCGAGACCCAGTACTTC. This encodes CATSGTGVLETQYF.

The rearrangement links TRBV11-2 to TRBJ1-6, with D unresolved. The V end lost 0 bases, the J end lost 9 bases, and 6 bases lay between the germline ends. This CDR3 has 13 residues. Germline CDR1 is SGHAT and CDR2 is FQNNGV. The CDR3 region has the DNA TGTGCCAGCAGCTTAGATCCGGGTTCACCCCTCCACTTT. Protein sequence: CASSLDPGSPLHF.

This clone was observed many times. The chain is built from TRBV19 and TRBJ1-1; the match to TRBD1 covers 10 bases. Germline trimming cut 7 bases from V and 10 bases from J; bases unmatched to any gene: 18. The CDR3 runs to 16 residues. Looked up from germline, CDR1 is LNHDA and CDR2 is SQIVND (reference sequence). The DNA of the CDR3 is TGTGCCAGTAAATCGGGCGTCCCCCCACGGACAGGGGGAGCTTTCTTT. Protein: CASKSGVPPRTGGAFF. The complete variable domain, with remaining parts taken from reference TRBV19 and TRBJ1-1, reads DGGITQSPKYLFRKEGQNVTLSCEQNLNHDAMYWYRQDPGQGLRLIYYSQIVNDFQKGDIAEGYSVSREKKESFPLTVTSAQKNPTAFYLCASKSGVPPRTGGAFFGQGTRLTVV.

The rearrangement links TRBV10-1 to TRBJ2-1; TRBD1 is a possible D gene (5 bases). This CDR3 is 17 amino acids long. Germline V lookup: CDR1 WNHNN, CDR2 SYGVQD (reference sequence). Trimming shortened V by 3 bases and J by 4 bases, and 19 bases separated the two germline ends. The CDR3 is CASSERLGTGPYNEQFF. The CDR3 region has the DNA TGCGCCAGCAGTGAACGTTTGGGTACAGGACCATACAATGAGCAGTTCTTC.